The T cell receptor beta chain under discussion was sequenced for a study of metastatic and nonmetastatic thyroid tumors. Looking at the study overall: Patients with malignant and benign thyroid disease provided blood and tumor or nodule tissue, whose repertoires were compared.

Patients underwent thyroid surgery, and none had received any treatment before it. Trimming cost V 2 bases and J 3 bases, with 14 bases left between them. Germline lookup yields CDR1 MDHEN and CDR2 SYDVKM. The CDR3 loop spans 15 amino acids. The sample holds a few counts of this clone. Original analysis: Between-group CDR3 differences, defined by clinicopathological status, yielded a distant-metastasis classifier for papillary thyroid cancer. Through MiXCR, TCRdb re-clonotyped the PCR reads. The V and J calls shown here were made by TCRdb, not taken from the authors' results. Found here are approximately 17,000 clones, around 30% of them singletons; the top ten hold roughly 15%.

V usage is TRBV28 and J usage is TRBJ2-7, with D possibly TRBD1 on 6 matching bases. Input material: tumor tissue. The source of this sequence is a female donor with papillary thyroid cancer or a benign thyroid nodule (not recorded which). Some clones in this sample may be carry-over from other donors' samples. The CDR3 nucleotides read TGTGCCAGCAGTTTAAAATTTACAGGGATCTACGAGCAGTACTTC. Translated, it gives CASSLKFTGIYEQYF.